This T cell receptor (beta chain) was profiled in a study of T cells after yellow fever vaccination. Study results and caveats: Though weaker, the secondary response peaked faster, on day 5 versus 15.

MiXCR was run by TCRdb on the 5' RACE reads, yielding one entry per CDR3 protein. The sample gives some 290,000 distinct CDR3 sequences, around 10% of which show up once; under 4% is in the top ten. This clonotype turned up a few times. No antigen is known for it. CDR1 is SGHTA and CDR2 is FQGNSA in the germline V gene. Trimming shortened V by 5 bases and J by 4 bases, and 17 bases separated the two germline ends. The CDR3 covers 16 residues. The sequence came from a man younger than 35 who received the YFV17D yellow fever vaccine. The J gene is TRBJ2-2, the V gene TRBV7-2, with unresolved D. The specimen was CD4+ T cells sorted from PBMCs, collected 45 days after the yellow fever booster vaccination. The CDR3 is CASSPSGRSGTGELFF. The CDR3 DNA follows: TGTGCCAGCAGCCCTTCTGGGCGTTCGGGCACCGGGGAGCTGTTTTTT.